These T cell receptor beta chains were read from a single sample in a study of T cells in Graves' hyperthyroidism and ophthalmopathy. TCRdb passed the multiplex PCR reads through MiXCR, listing each CDR3 protein once. The table shows hundreds of thousands of distinct CDR3 sequences, with 38% occurring only once. Source material: blood. These receptors all come from a man between 18 and 35 years old with Graves' hyperthyroidism. Both conserved end residues are part of each CDR3. The order of the fields is J gene, D gene, clone size, V gene, CDR3 DNA, CDR3 protein. D genes are given only for firm matches. Clone size, where shown, is once, few, many, or a class for clones that have expanded.

J gene: TRBJ2-7; D gene: .; clone size: .; V gene: TRBV29-1; CDR3 DNA: TGCAGAGGAAGGGGTCGGCACGAGCAGTACTTC; CDR3 protein: CRGRGRHEQYF
J gene: TRBJ1-4; D gene: .; clone size: .; V gene: TRBV5-1; CDR3 DNA: TGCGCCAGCAGCTTCTATCCCGGGGAAAAACTGTTTTTT; CDR3 protein: CASSFYPGEKLFF
J gene: TRBJ2-2; D gene: .; clone size: many; V gene: TRBV25-1; CDR3 DNA: TGTGCCAGCAGTGATCTGGGGGCCGGCGGGGAGCTGTTTTTT; CDR3 protein: CASSDLGAGGELFF
J gene: TRBJ1-2; D gene: TRBD1; clone size: .; V gene: TRBV7-2; CDR3 DNA: TGTGCCAGCAGCTGGGGGACAGGGCCAGCTAACTATGGCTACACCTTC; CDR3 protein: CASSWGTGPANYGYTF
J gene: TRBJ2-2; D gene: TRBD1; clone size: .; V gene: TRBV5-1; CDR3 DNA: TGCGCCAGCAGCTCGAGGGGGCAGGTCACCGGGGAGCTGTTTTTT; CDR3 protein: CASSSRGQVTGELFF
J gene: TRBJ2-2; D gene: .; clone size: few; V gene: TRBV7-2; CDR3 DNA: TGTGCCAGCAGCCGCAATGGAGCCGGGGAGCTGTTTTTT; CDR3 protein: CASSRNGAGELFF
J gene: TRBJ2-7; D gene: TRBD2; clone size: many; V gene: TRBV12-3/TRBV12-4; CDR3 DNA: TGTGCCAGCAGTTACCTAGCGGGGGGGCGTGAGCAGTACTTC; CDR3 protein: CASSYLAGGREQYF
J gene: TRBJ2-7; D gene: .; clone size: .; V gene: TRBV19; CDR3 DNA: TGTGCCTGGAGTGCGCTAACCTCCCACGAGCAGTACTTC; CDR3 protein: CAWSALTSHEQYF
J gene: TRBJ1-2; D gene: .; clone size: many; V gene: TRBV2; CDR3 DNA: TGTGCCAGCTGCAGAACTGATAACTATGGCTACACCTTC; CDR3 protein: CASCRTDNYGYTF
J gene: TRBJ1-1; D gene: .; clone size: once; V gene: TRBV12-3/TRBV12-4; CDR3 DNA: TGTGCCAGCACCCCACCTGGGAGGGGGAACACTGAAGCTTTCTTT; CDR3 protein: CASTPPGRGNTEAFF
J gene: TRBJ1-5; D gene: TRBD1; clone size: many; V gene: TRBV24-1; CDR3 DNA: TGTGCCATTCAAGACAGGGGGCGCGACCAGCCCCAGCATTTT; CDR3 protein: CAIQDRGRDQPQHF
J gene: TRBJ2-5; D gene: .; clone size: .; V gene: TRBV5-4; CDR3 DNA: TGTGCCAGCAGCTTGGATGCAGATCAAGAGACCCAGTACTTC; CDR3 protein: CASSLDADQETQYF
J gene: TRBJ1-6; D gene: .; clone size: .; V gene: TRBV7-8; CDR3 DNA: TGTGCCAGCAGCTTAGCGCCAGGGCATTCACCCCTCCACTTT; CDR3 protein: CASSLAPGHSPLHF
J gene: TRBJ2-7; D gene: TRBD1; clone size: many; V gene: TRBV2; CDR3 DNA: TGTGCCAGCGGACAGGGCGGCTACGAGCAGTACTTC; CDR3 protein: CASGQGGYEQYF
J gene: TRBJ2-7; D gene: TRBD2; clone size: few; V gene: TRBV19; CDR3 DNA: TGTGCCAGTAGTACCCGTAGCGGGGTCTACGAGCAGTACTTC; CDR3 protein: CASSTRSGVYEQYF
J gene: TRBJ2-7; D gene: .; clone size: .; V gene: TRBV11-1; CDR3 DNA: TGTGCCAGCTCCCCAAAAGGGAACGCCTACGAGCAGTACTTC; CDR3 protein: CASSPKGNAYEQYF